This TCR beta chain is drawn from a study of T cell responses to AZD1222 COVID-19 vaccine. General study findings and limits: Spike-wide coverage was observed for vaccine-associated CD4 TCRs, with dominant responses at 160-218 and 743-854. Mostly white British, mostly female donors; authors suggested clonal diversity may be underestimated.

CDR3 length: 15 residues. Germline V gene data show CDR1 as MDHEN and CDR2 as SYDVKM. Trimming left V 6 bases short and J 6 bases short, with 19 bases between. The data were produced by immunoSEQ multiplex PCR, yet TCRdb's version contains in-frame clones alone and is incomplete. The sample lists 140,000 or so clones, roughly nine tenths occurring once. Remarks on this clone: Its target is not known.

J is TRBJ2-3 and V is TRBV28; a possible D gene is TRBD2 (5 bases). This sequence was found in an adult who received the AZD1222 COVID-19 vaccine. Specimen: peripheral blood, collected 28 days after the second AZD1222 dose. CDR3 region: CASRPTDSLGDTQYF. DNA of the CDR3: TGTGCCAGCAGACCCACGGACTCCTTGGGGGATACGCAGTATTTT.